Reported below is one T cell receptor beta chain. Its antigen remains unidentified. The input lacks base qualities; no much larger clone sits a single base away. These data come from a study of shared clonotypes between healthy human individuals (dated by TCRdb to 2018 to 2020). Study-wide context: The cohort comprised two women and three men aged 18 to 49 years. Per donor, three plates each were used for CD4 naive and CD4 memory, two for CD8 naive, and one for CD8 memory. The study deeply sequenced blood TCR repertoires of about five healthy adults to estimate repertoire size and the extent of clonotype sharing between individuals. To increase sequencing depth and limit assay-specific biases, TCR repertoire library preparation and sequencing were carried out by different laboratories using diverse techniques. Each donor's leukapheresis produced roughly between about 0.9 and 9.5 billion PBMCs.

Here is what the overall study found, with its caveats: Sampling was limited to blood, and TCR repertoires in tissue likely differ from TCR repertoires in blood. Based on pairwise subsampling, the degree of clonotype sharing among donors was expected to be affected by sequencing depth. Naive subsets generally had larger estimated clonotype richness than memory subsets did. Higher generation probabilities were observed for clonotypes shared by all four sorted-subset donors than for non-shared clonotypes. Sharing across a few donors was observed for around 5% of naive CD4, less than 4% of naive CD8, 2% to 2.5% of memory CD4, and roughly 0.4% of memory CD8 clonotypes. Incomplete sequencing was indicated by rarefaction of sorted-subset datasets, despite the large sequencing depth. Because the study included only a small number of donors, the genetic and exposure-history diversity represented was limited.

Using the deep immunoSEQ assay, multiplex PCR amplified TCR CDR3 regions from genomic DNA. Genomic DNA extracted from each cell subset was distributed evenly over all wells of several immunoSEQ 96-well plates, and each plate served as one replicate. Each replicate PCR for sorted subsets received approximately 220 ng genomic DNA, equal to about 30,000 T cell genomes. Purified libraries were measured with a Qubit 3.0 fluorometer, size-checked on a Bioanalyzer 2100, and measured again with the KAPA Library Quantification kit. Every immunoSEQ 96-well plate was sequenced on a dedicated single-read 150-cycle Illumina NextSeq 550 flow cell. Per the source publication's procedure: Because the immunoSEQ output included only junctional sequences and no quality scores, the filtering could not be the same as the filtering used for full-length reads. Sequences were annotated with PyIR, a Python wrapper for IgBLAST v1.9, and V/J genes and CDR3 were assigned using IMGT germline references. Reads were filtered out if the reads had weak V/J assignments (E-value above 1e-6), no CDR3, stop codons, out-of-frame junctions, or ambiguous translated residues. V3J clonotypes were defined by identical inferred V gene, J gene, and CDR3 amino acid sequence. To compute the percentage overlap between repertoires, the number of shared unique clonotypes was divided by the size of the smaller repertoire. RTK rarefaction, the Chao1 estimator, and Recon v2.1 estimates of unobserved clonotypes were used to assess repertoire richness. Generation probabilities were computed with OLGA for all TCRbeta clonotypes obtained by the gDNA method from a few donors. TCRdb holds this immuneACCESS table with in-frame rearrangements only. Some clones are missing; in checked studies, unresolved V genes explain under half, and the rest has no known cause. The V and J calls and clone size are taken from that table; D and trimming were inferred from the DNA. In this sample the table shows 1.6 million or so clones, 97% to 99% of which occur a single time. The top ten hold approximately 0.38% of the sample.

Healthy HIV-negative adults with no recently reported acute infections or vaccinations were included as donors. Only Caucasian adults living in Nashville, Tennessee, USA were represented among the donors. Magnetic negative selection was used to enrich CD4+ T cells, after which naive cells were positively selected on CD45RA and the negative fraction became the memory subset. Blood was obtained by leukapheresis, after which PBMCs were separated by Ficoll-Histopaque density gradient centrifugation and cryopreserved in liquid nitrogen vapor phase. Analytical flow cytometry was used to check the purity and quantity of every magnetically sorted T cell population. Genomic DNA was isolated from every sorted fraction and measured by UV absorbance on a Nanodrop 2000c. Via the germline V gene (reference sequence), CDR1 is SEHNR and CDR2 FQNEAQ. The CDR3 runs 12 amino acids, cysteine and phenylalanine included. Of all the DNA, just the CDR3 is kept, 36 bases in frame from base 1. V and J are truncated by 5 bases and 7 bases respectively, leaving an intervening sequence of 8 bases.

This TCR derives from a man under 40 in good health. Sequenced input: naive CD4+ T cells sorted from blood. The cell subset or site label on this specimen signifies: CD45RA+ positively selected. The chain couples TRBV7-9 to TRBJ1-4, with the D gene not clear enough to name. The CDR3 protein sequence reads: CASSQNLEKLFF. The DNA sequence follows: TGTGCCAGCAGCCAAAACCTTGAAAAACTGTTTTTT.